This TCR beta chain was identified in a study of cytomegalovirus exposure and HLA in healthy donors. Broader study findings: Rarity marked most TCR sequences, yet some public TCRs occurred in many donors. Available immune exposure information was restricted to CMV serostatus only. Owing to their indistinguishability, certain V segments, notably TRBV6-2 and TRBV6-3, were excluded. In a later analysis, at a false discovery rate of 0.05, approximately 16,000 TCR beta sequences matched HLA alleles.

V lost 11 bases and J 2 bases, leaving 7 bases between the germline ends. The CDR3 has 10 amino acids. Germline-derived CDR1 and CDR2 are MNHEY and SVGAGI. PCR used 60 Vbeta primers and 13 Jbeta primers. Libraries were prepared by immunoSEQ multiplex PCR; TCRdb keeps only in-frame clonotypes and omits some of them. The repertoire table contains about 160,000 clones. Notes on this clone: The antigen is unknown.

The specimen sequenced was PBMCs. The receptor was derived from a man aged 25-45 years in good health and CMV-seronegative. The rearrangement links TRBV6-5 to TRBJ2-7, with D unresolved. In DNA, the CDR3 is TGTGCCTGCGGCACCTACGAGCAGTACTTC. Protein product: CACGTYEQYF.